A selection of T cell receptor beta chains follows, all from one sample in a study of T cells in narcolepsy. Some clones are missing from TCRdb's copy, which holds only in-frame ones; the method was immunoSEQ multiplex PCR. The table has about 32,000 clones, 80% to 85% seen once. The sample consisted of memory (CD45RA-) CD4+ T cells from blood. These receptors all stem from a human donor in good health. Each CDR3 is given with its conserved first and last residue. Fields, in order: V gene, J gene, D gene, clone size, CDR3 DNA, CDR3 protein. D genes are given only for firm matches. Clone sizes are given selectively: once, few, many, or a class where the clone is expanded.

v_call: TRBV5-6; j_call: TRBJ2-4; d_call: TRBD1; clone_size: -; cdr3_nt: TGTGCCAGCAGCTGGACAGGGGACCGGAGTCTAAACATTCAGTACTTC; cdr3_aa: CASSWTGDRSLNIQYF
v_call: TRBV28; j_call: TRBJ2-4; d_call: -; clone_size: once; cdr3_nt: TGTGCCAGCAGTTTAGGGGGGGCCAAAAACATTCAGTACTTC; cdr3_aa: CASSLGGAKNIQYF
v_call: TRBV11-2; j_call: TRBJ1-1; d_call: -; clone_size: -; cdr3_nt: TGTGCCAGCAGCTTAGCCGGCACTGAAGCTTTCTTT; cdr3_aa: CASSLAGTEAFF
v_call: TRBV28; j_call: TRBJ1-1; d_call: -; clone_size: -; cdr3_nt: TGTGCCAGCAGTTTATCGAAGGGAATCCCCAACACTGAAGCTTTCTTT; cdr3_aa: CASSLSKGIPNTEAFF
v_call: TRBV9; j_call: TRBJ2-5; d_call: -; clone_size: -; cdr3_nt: TGTGCCAGCAGCGTCGGGTCCCTAGGAGAGACCCAGTACTTC; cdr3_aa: CASSVGSLGETQYF
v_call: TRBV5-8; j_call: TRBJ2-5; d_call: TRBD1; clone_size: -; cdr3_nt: TGTGCCAGCAGGTCGGTTACAGGGGCCGAGACCCAGTACTTC; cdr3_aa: CASRSVTGAETQYF
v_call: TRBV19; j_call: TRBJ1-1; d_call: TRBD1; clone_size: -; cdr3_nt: TGTGCCAGTAGTAGCAGGGGGGGCCTCGCTTTCTTT; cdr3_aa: CASSSRGGLAFF
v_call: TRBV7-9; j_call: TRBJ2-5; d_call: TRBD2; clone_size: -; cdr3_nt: TGTGCCAGCAGCTTATACGGGACTACGGGGACCCAGTACTTC; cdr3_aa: CASSLYGTTGTQYF
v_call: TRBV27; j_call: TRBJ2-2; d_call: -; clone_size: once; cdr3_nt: TGTGCCAGCACCTTGGGGTCAAACACCGGGGAGCTGTTTTTT; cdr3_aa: CASTLGSNTGELFF
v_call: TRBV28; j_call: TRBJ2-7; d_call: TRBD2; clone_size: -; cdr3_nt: TGTGCCAGCAGACCCAGTGGACTAGCGGGCGCCTACGAGCAGTACTTC; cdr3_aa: CASRPSGLAGAYEQYF
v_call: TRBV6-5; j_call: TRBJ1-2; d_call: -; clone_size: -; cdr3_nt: TGTGCCAGTACAGGGCCCCCTTCCTATGGCTACACCTTC; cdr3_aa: CASTGPPSYGYTF
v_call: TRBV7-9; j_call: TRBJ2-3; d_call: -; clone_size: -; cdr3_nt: TGTGCCAGCAGCAAGGACATAAGCACAGATACGCAGTATTTT; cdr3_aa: CASSKDISTDTQYF
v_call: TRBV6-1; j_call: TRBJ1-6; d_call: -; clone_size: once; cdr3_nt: TGTGCCAGCAGTCAAGGACTAGGAGGAAGTTCACCCCTCCACTTT; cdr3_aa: CASSQGLGGSSPLHF
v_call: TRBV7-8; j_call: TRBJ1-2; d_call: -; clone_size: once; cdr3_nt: TGTGCCAGCAGCTCAGGACTAGCGGGGGTCTATGGCTACACCTTC; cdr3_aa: CASSSGLAGVYGYTF
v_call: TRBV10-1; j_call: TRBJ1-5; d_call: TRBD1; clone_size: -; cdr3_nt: TGCGCCAGCGACTCCCAGGGACAGAAATTTATTTGCAATCAGCCCCAGCATTTT; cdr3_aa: CASDSQGQKFICNQPQHF
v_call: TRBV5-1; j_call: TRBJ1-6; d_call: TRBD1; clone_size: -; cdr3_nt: TGCGCCAGCAGCTTGGAGGGACAGGGTGCTTATTCACCCCTCCACTTT; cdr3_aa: CASSLEGQGAYSPLHF
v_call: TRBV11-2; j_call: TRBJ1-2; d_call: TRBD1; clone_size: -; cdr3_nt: TGTGCCAGCAGCTTTGACAGGGGATCGAGGGATGGCTACACCTTC; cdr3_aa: CASSFDRGSRDGYTF
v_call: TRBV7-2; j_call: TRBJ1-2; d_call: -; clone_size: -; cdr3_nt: TGTGCCAGCAGCCGGGGACCTCGCGGCTACACCTTC; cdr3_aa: CASSRGPRGYTF
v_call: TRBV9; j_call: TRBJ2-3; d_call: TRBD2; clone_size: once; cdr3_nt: TGTGCCAGCAGCCCTTTAGCGGGGCGGGGAGATACGCAGTATTTT; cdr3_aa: CASSPLAGRGDTQYF
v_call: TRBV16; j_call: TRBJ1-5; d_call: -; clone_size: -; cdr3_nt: TGTGCCAGCAGCGTCGATCAGCCCCAGCATTTT; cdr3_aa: CASSVDQPQHF
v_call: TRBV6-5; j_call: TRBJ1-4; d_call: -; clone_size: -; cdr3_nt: TGTGCCAGCAGTGAAGCGCTCGGAAAACTGTTTTTT; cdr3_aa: CASSEALGKLFF
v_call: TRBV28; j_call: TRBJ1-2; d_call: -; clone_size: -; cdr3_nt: TGTGCCAGCAGTCCCTCCGGGGGTAACTTATATGGCTACACCTTC; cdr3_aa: CASSPSGGNLYGYTF
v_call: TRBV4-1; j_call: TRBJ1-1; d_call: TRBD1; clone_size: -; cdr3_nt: TGCGCCAGCAGCCAAGAAGGGACAGGGGTGACTGAAGCTTTCTTT; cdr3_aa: CASSQEGTGVTEAFF